The 19 T cell receptor beta chains presented below share a single source sample, sequenced in a study of CD8+CD57+ T cells in acquired aplastic anemia. Investigators profiled TCR beta VDJ and CDR3 from genomic DNA template. TCRdb independently ran MiXCR on the reads; one entry per CDR3 protein. Altogether fewer than 200,000 distinct CDR3 sequences are present, roughly half being singletons, with the ten largest covering about 1.7%. The patients chosen for sequencing had shown expansion of CD8+CD57+ cells (detected by flow cytometry). The sample comprised sorted CD4+, CD8+, or CD8+CD57+ T cells (not recorded which) from PBMCs. The receptor set was obtained from a human donor with aplastic anemia.

This clonotype was observed at least ten times. This chain uses TRBV24-1 with TRBJ1-1; TRBD1 might be the D (5 bases). This CDR3 spans 14 amino acids. Per germline, CDR1 KGHDR and CDR2 SFDVKD. The V end lost 4 bases, the J end lost 1 base, and 9 bases lay between the germline ends. The CDR3 protein is CATSEGQGNTEAFF. CDR3 sequence (DNA): TGTGCCACCAGTGAGGGGCAGGGGAACACTGAAGCTTTCTTT.

This clonotype was seen many times. V and J are TRBV5-4 and TRBJ2-1, with 10 bases matching TRBD1. The CDR3 has 15 residues. Germline V CDR1 and CDR2: SGHNT, YYREEE (reference sequence). V was clipped by 4 bases and J by 5 bases; unmatched bases: 6. The CDR3 nucleotides read TGTGCCAGCAGCCTGGGACAGGGGCCCAACAATGAGCAGTTCTTC. It encodes CASSLGQGPNNEQFF.

Ten or more counts support this clonotype. The chain recombines TRBV19 with TRBJ1-2; D not resolved. CDR1 and CDR2 from the germline V gene are LNHDA and SQIVND (reference sequence). This CDR3 region has 13 residues. Trimming left V 4 bases short and J 2 bases short, with 8 bases between. As DNA, the CDR3 is TGTGCCAGTAGTAAACGGCCCAACTATGGCTACACCTTC. Encoded protein: CASSKRPNYGYTF. Filled out from reference TRBV19 and TRBJ1-2, the complete variable domain reads DGGITQSPKYLFRKEGQNVTLSCEQNLNHDAMYWYRQDPGQGLRLIYYSQIVNDFQKGDIAEGYSVSREKKESFPLTVTSAQKNPTAFYLCASSKRPNYGYTFGSGTRLTVV.

In this sample, this clonotype turned up many times. This chain joins TRBV18 and TRBJ1-2; weak D call: TRBD1 (5 bases). Trimming took 3 bases from V and 1 from J, leaving 6 bases between them. Germline CDR1 reads KGHSH; CDR2 reads LQKENI. CDR3 size: 13 residues. The CDR3 reads CASSPDSNYGYTF. Here the CDR3 DNA reads TGTGCCAGCTCACCCGACAGTAACTATGGCTACACCTTC. Variable domain in full (rest from reference TRBV18 and TRBJ1-2): NAGVMQNPRHLVRRRGQEARLRCSPMKGHSHVYWYRQLPEEGLKFMVYLQKENIIDESGMPKERFSAEFPKEGPSILRIQQVVRGDSAAYFCASSPDSNYGYTFGSGTRLTVV.

The rearrangement links TRBV5-6 to TRBJ1-2; perhaps TRBD1 as D (6 bases). The CDR3 length is 12 residues. V shed 3 bases and J shed 4 bases, with 7 bases lying between them. In germline, CDR1 is SGHDT, CDR2 YYEEEE. CDR3 bases: TGTGCCAGCAGCTGGACAGCCTATGGCTACACCTTC. Amino acid sequence: CASSWTAYGYTF.

This clonotype showed up many times. In nucleotides, the CDR3 is TGTGCCAGCAGTTACGTAGCGGGGAACACCGGGGAGCTGTTTTTT. This sequence encodes CASSYVAGNTGELFF. The gene calls are TRBV6-2 or TRBV6-3 and TRBJ2-2, with TRBD2 identical over 7 bases. Germline CDR1 reads MNHEY; CDR2 reads SVGEGT. The CDR3 has 15 residues. V was clipped by 2 bases and J by 1 base; unmatched bases: 1.

Turning to this clonotype: One end of the junction does not line up with germline, which may come from a read error. This chain connects TRBV7-7 to TRBJ2-7; 7 nucleotides align to TRBD1. The CDR3 sequence is 13 residues long. CDR1 and CDR2 (germline): SSHAT, FNYEAQ (reference sequence). The CDR3: CASSLGTAYEQYF. CDR3 DNA: TGTGCTAGCAGCTTGGGGACAGCCTACGAGCAGTACTTC.

This clonotype showed up many times. The V gene is TRBV6-1, the J gene TRBJ1-1, with unresolved D. Trimming removed 8 bases from V and 1 base from J, with 5 bases in between. The CDR3 has 11 amino acids. The germline V gene encodes CDR1 MNHNS and CDR2 SASEGT. The CDR3 here is CASGQNTEAFF. Written as DNA, the CDR3 is TGTGCCAGCGGCCAGAACACTGAAGCTTTCTTT.

V is TRBV2 and J is TRBJ2-2; D is possibly TRBD2 (6 bases). Between the trimmed V and J ends, which lost 6 bases and 6 bases, there was a span of 14 bases. Germline-derived CDR1 and CDR2 are SNHLY and FYNNEI. This CDR3 comprises 14 residues. The CDR3 spells CASSGGGLSGELFF. CDR3 nucleotides: TGTGCCAGCAGCGGGGGTGGGTTATCCGGGGAGCTGTTTTTT.

There are many counts of this clonotype. The chain combines TRBV6-6 with TRBJ2-7; TRBD1 agrees at 7 bases. The CDR3 contains 14 residues. Losses at the gene ends were 4 bases for V and 0 bases for J; bases not matched to a gene: 3. The V gene's germline CDR1 is MNHNY and CDR2 SVGAGI (reference sequence). For the CDR3, the DNA is TGTGCCAGCAGTTTAACAGGGGCCTCCTACGAGCAGTACTTC. This codes for CASSLTGASYEQYF.

In its sample, this clonotype was seen a few times. This chain joins TRBV3-1 and TRBJ1-2, with D tentatively TRBD1 (5 bases). Germline CDR1 is LGHDT and CDR2 is YNNKEL (reference sequence). Trimming stripped 0 bases from V and 8 bases from J, with 16 bases between. CDR3 size: 15 residues. CDR3 loop: CASSQDRVRVEGYTF. DNA of the CDR3: TGTGCCAGCAGCCAAGATCGTGTCAGGGTTGAGGGCTACACCTTC.

The genes are TRBV20-1 and TRBJ2-5, with 13 bases lining up with TRBD2. J was trimmed by 4 bases and V by 0 bases; bases with no gene match: 5. The CDR3 is 16 amino acids. Germline assignment: CDR1 DFQATT and CDR2 SNEGSKA (reference sequence). CDR3 in amino acids: CSARDLTSGGGETQYF. The CDR3, as DNA: TGCAGTGCTAGAGATCTAACTAGCGGGGGGGGAGAGACCCAGTACTTC.

This clonotype was counted at least ten times. The V call is TRBV2, the J call TRBJ2-7; 8 bases line up with TRBD2. CDR1 is SNHLY and CDR2 is FYNNEI in the germline V gene. Unmatched junction bases numbered 9, after V lost 8 bases and J lost 6 bases. The CDR3 contains 13 residues. The CDR3 loop reads CASQEREKAEQYF. The CDR3 region has the DNA TGTGCCAGCCAAGAGCGGGAGAAGGCCGAGCAGTACTTC. Combining the CDR3 with reference TRBV2 and TRBJ2-7 gives the whole variable domain EPEVTQTPSHQVTQMGQEVILRCVPISNHLYFYWYRQILGQKVEFLVSFYNNEISEKSEIFDDQFSVERPDGSNFTLKIRSTKLEDSAMYFCASQEREKAEQYFGPGTRLTVT.

The chain couples TRBV2 to TRBJ2-5, with D uncertain. The CDR3 covers 14 residues. Per the germline V gene, CDR1 is SNHLY and CDR2 is FYNNEI. Trimming stripped 6 bases from V and 2 bases from J, with 13 bases between. CDR3 in DNA: TGTGCCAGCAGCGACCGGTGGGATCAAGAGACCCAGTACTTC. Its protein is CASSDRWDQETQYF.

The rearrangement links TRBV6-1 to TRBJ2-7; TRBD1 aligns across 9 bases. Trimming removed 6 bases from V and 2 bases from J; junction bases left unmatched: 8. The length of the CDR3 is 15 residues. The V gene's germline CDR1 is MNHNS and CDR2 SASEGT. This chain's CDR3 is CASSSRTGVPYEQYF. For the CDR3, the DNA is TGTGCCAGCAGCTCAAGGACAGGGGTCCCCTACGAGCAGTACTTC.

This clonotype has ten or more counts. This chain joins TRBV5-1 and TRBJ2-1; 11 bases are shared with TRBD2. The CDR3 extends over 18 amino acids. In germline, CDR1 is SGHRS, CDR2 YFSETQ. Germline trimming cut 4 bases from V and 1 base from J; bases unmatched to any gene: 10. CDR3 nucleotides: TGCGCCAGCAGCGCGGGACTAGCGGTTAGGCGGTCCTACAATGAGCAGTTCTTC. Protein sequence: CASSAGLAVRRSYNEQFF.

The gene calls are TRBV19 and TRBJ2-1; D gene unclear. The V gene lost 3 bases and the J gene lost 10 bases, with 7 bases spanning the gap. Germline lookup yields CDR1 LNHDA and CDR2 SQIVND (reference sequence). This CDR3 is 11 amino acids long. For the CDR3, the DNA is TGTGCCAGTAGTATCGGGTCGGAGCAGTTCTTC. Its protein product is CASSIGSEQFF. The full variable domain, in which reference TRBV19 and TRBJ2-1 provide the parts outside the CDR3, is DGGITQSPKYLFRKEGQNVTLSCEQNLNHDAMYWYRQDPGQGLRLIYYSQIVNDFQKGDIAEGYSVSREKKESFPLTVTSAQKNPTAFYLCASSIGSEQFFGPGTRLTVL.

The V call is TRBV10-1, the J call TRBJ2-1; the D call may be TRBD1 or TRBD2 (5 bases each). Trimming pared 7 bases from V and 8 bases from J, leaving 15 bases between. CDR1 and CDR2 from the germline V gene are WNHNN and SYGVQD (reference sequence). The CDR3 loop spans 13 amino acids. CDR3 protein: CASKKSGTDEQFF. CDR3 sequence (DNA): TGCGCCAGCAAGAAGTCAGGGACGGATGAGCAGTTCTTC.

V and J are TRBV12-3 or TRBV12-4 and TRBJ2-3, with 14 bases aligning to TRBD2. Trimming removed 4 bases from V and 5 bases from J; junction bases left unmatched: 17. The CDR3 sequence is 20 residues long. Here the CDR3 DNA reads TGTGCCAGCAGTTCAGGAACCGGGACTAGCGGGAGAGGAATACGAGATACGCAGTATTTT. Its protein product is CASSSGTGTSGRGIRDTQYF.